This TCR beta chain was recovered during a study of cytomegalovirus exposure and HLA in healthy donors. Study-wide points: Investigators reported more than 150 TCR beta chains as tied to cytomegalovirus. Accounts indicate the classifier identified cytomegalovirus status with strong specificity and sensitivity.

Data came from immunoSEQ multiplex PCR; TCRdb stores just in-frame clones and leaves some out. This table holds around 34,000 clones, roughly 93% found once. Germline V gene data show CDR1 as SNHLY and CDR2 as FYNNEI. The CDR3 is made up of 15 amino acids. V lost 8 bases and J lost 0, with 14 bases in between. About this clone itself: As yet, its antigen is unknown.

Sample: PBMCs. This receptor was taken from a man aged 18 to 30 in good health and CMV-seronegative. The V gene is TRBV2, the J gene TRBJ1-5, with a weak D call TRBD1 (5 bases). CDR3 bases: TGTGCCAGCGAGAACGGGGGGGGTAGCAATCAGCCCCAGCATTTT. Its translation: CASENGGGSNQPQHF.